Below, 16 T cell receptor beta chains from the same sample are listed, as sequenced in a study of T cells after yellow fever vaccination. TCRdb ran MiXCR on the 5' RACE reads and lists one entry per CDR3 protein. Found here are hundreds of thousands of distinct CDR3 sequences, roughly 3.5% of them singletons; the top ten hold about a quarter. The sequencing here drew on PBMCs, taken on the day of the yellow fever booster vaccination. These receptors originate from a man aged 18 to 30 who received the YFV17D yellow fever vaccine.

Regarding this clonotype: At one boundary the junction diverges from the germline segment, which might be a read error. V usage is TRBV20-1 and J usage is TRBJ2-1; D remains ambiguous. The germline CDR1 and CDR2 sequences are DFQATT and SNEGSKA (reference sequence). The CDR3 spans 14 residues. The CDR3 reads CSARYYRSYNEHFF. In DNA form, the CDR3 reads TGCAGTGCTAGGTACTACCGCTCCTACAATGAGCACTTCTTC.

This clonotype was detected ten times or more. The chain is built from TRBV6-6 and TRBJ1-5; a possible D gene is TRBD1 (6 bases). The CDR3 spans 14 residues. V was pared by 7 bases and J by 2 bases, with 12 bases between. In germline, CDR1 is MNHNY, CDR2 SVGAGI (reference sequence). The CDR3 protein is CASKGGAGNQPQHF. CDR3 bases: TGTGCCAGCAAGGGGGGGGCGGGCAATCAGCCCCAGCATTTT.

On this clonotype: Sequence at one end of the junction differs from germline and may be a read error. This chain uses TRBV12-3 or TRBV12-4 with TRBJ2-3, with D perhaps assigned TRBD1 or TRBD2 (6 bases each). This CDR3 comprises 12 residues. The DNA of the CDR3 is TGTGCCAGCAGCTTAGGGGGGTTTACGCAGTATTTT. Protein sequence: CASSLGGFTQYF.

This clonotype was seen repeatedly, ten times or more. The chain has TRBV2 and TRBJ2-1; 8 bases match TRBD2. The V gene end was trimmed by 7 bases and the J gene end by 4 bases; junction bases not matched to a gene: 9. The CDR3 runs 15 residues. Germline V gene sequence: CDR1 SNHLY, CDR2 FYNNEI. The CDR3 coding sequence is TGTGCCAGCACGGTCGTGAAGCGGGGGTACAATGAGCAGTTCTTC. Protein product: CASTVVKRGYNEQFF.

The CDR3 coding sequence is TGTGCCAGCAGCTTAGCGGCCTCCAATGAGCAGTTCTTC. Translating it yields CASSLAASNEQFF. The chain uses TRBV7-2 and TRBJ2-1, with no clear D. The CDR3 loop spans 13 amino acids. The germline gives CDR1 SGHTA, CDR2 FQGNSA. Trimming pared 0 bases from V and 6 bases from J, leaving 6 bases between.

This clonotype was picked up many times. J is TRBJ2-3 and V is TRBV5-1; 9 nucleotides agree with TRBD2. CDR3 length: 15 amino acids. J lost 0 bases, V lost 3 bases, and 2 bases had no gene match. CDR1 SGHRS and CDR2 YFSETQ come from the germline V gene. The CDR3 DNA sequence: TGCGCCAGCAGCTATCTAGCGGGGAGCACAGATACGCAGTATTTT. This codes for CASSYLAGSTDTQYF.

This chain joins TRBV7-9 and TRBJ1-2; D not resolved. Germline CDR1 SEHNR, CDR2 FQNEAQ (reference sequence). Trimming left V 1 base short and J 10 bases short, with 13 bases between. The CDR3 has 13 amino acids. CDR3: CASSLGRALSYTF. The CDR3 nucleotides read TGTGCCAGCAGCTTAGGACGGGCATTGTCCTACACCTTC. Full variable domain (remainder filled in from reference TRBV7-9 and TRBJ1-2): DTGVSQNPRHKITKRGQNVTFRCDPISEHNRLYWYRQTLGQGPEFLTYFQNEAQLEKSRLLSDRFSAERPKGSFSTLEIQRTEQGDSAMYLCASSLGRALSYTFGSGTRLTVV.

This clonotype was seen repeatedly, ten times or more. CDR3 DNA sequence: TGCAGTGCGGGGACCAGTCCCATTGCGGCCCAGTACTTC. Amino acid sequence: CSAGTSPIAAQYF. The chain has TRBV20-1 and TRBJ2-5; D may correspond to TRBD1 or TRBD2 (5 bases each). V was clipped by 6 bases and J by 9 bases, with 20 bases between them. The CDR3 spans 13 residues. Germline CDR1 and CDR2: DFQATT and SNEGSKA (reference sequence).

This clonotype has more than one count but fewer than ten. The chain employs TRBV27 and TRBJ2-6; D possibly corresponds to TRBD2 (5 bases). Trimming stripped 2 bases from V and 0 bases from J, with 14 bases between. Germline V gene sequence: CDR1 MNHEY, CDR2 SMNVEV (reference sequence). CDR3 length: 18 amino acids. CDR3 in DNA: TGTGCCAGCAGTTTAAGGACTGGTCTCTTCTCTGGGGCCAACGTCCTGACTTTC. Encoded protein: CASSLRTGLFSGANVLTF.

This clonotype was picked up many times. The rearrangement links TRBV4-1 to TRBJ2-7; TRBD2 aligns across 10 bases. The germline V gene has CDR1 MGHRA and CDR2 YSYEKL. The CDR3 runs to 15 residues. The trim removed 1 base at V and 0 bases at J, leaving 0 bases unmatched. Here the CDR3 reads CASSQVAGGSYEQYF. Here the CDR3 DNA reads TGCGCCAGCAGCCAAGTAGCGGGGGGCTCCTACGAGCAGTACTTC.

The chain has TRBV3-1 and TRBJ2-7; D perhaps matches TRBD1 (5 bases). Trimming took 0 bases from V and 1 from J, leaving 7 bases between them. Germline V gives CDR1 LGHDT, CDR2 YNNKEL (reference sequence). This CDR3 is built from 14 residues. The CDR3 bases are TGTGCCAGCAGCCAAGATCCAGGGTCCTACGAGCAGTACGTC. This gives the protein CASSQDPGSYEQYV.

This clonotype was recorded many times. V is TRBV5-4 and J is TRBJ2-2; the D gene is possibly TRBD1 (6 bases). The CDR3 is 15 amino acids. Germline V gives CDR1 SGHNT, CDR2 YYREEE (reference sequence). Trimming took off 4 bases at V and 1 base at J, with 11 bases between the two ends. Written as DNA, the CDR3 is TGTGCCAGCAGCCAGGACAGTGGGAACACCGGGGAGCTGTTTTTT. This sequence encodes CASSQDSGNTGELFF. Full variable domain (missing parts from reference TRBV5-4 and TRBJ2-2): ETGVTQSPTHLIKTRGQQVTLRCSSQSGHNTVSWYQQALGQGPQFIFQYYREEENGRGNFPPRFSGLQFPNYSSELNVNALELDDSALYLCASSQDSGNTGELFFGEGSRLTVL.

There are many counts of this clonotype. This chain connects TRBV29-1 to TRBJ2-7, with no clear D. The germline CDR1 and CDR2 sequences are SQVTM and ANQGSEA. This CDR3 contains 12 residues. V lost 7 bases and J lost 5, with 15 bases in between. In DNA, the CDR3 is TGCAGCGCTAACTCAGGTACCAACGAGCAGTACTTC. It specifies CSANSGTNEQYF.

This clonotype came up many times. The chain joins TRBV5-1 to TRBJ1-1; possibly TRBD1 for D (5 bases). V lost 3 bases, J lost 1 base, and 10 bases lay in between. Germline V gene sequence: CDR1 SGHRS, CDR2 YFSETQ. The CDR3 has 14 amino acids. CDR3 in DNA: TGCGCCAGCAGCTCTGGACACTCGAACACTGAAGCTTTCTTT. Its translation: CASSSGHSNTEAFF.

This clonotype was observed a handful of times. The DNA of the CDR3 is TGTGCCAGCAGCCAAGATGGGCTATCGAACACCGGGGAGCTGTTTTTT. Amino acid sequence: CASSQDGLSNTGELFF. The chain has TRBV3-1 and TRBJ2-2; D not certain. Germline V gene lookup returns CDR1 LGHDT and CDR2 YNNKEL (reference sequence). The CDR3 spans 16 residues. V was clipped by 0 bases and J by 0 bases, with 8 bases between them.

This clonotype was picked up a small number of times. This sequence joins TRBV10-3 and TRBJ2-3; 11 bases fit TRBD2. J was trimmed by 7 bases and V by 3 bases; bases with no gene match: 9. Germline values: CDR1 ENHRY, CDR2 SYGVKD. CDR3 length: 16 amino acids. The DNA for the CDR3 is TGTGCCATCAGTGACGCGACTAGCGGGGCGACTTATACGCAGTATTTT. Protein product: CAISDATSGATYTQYF.